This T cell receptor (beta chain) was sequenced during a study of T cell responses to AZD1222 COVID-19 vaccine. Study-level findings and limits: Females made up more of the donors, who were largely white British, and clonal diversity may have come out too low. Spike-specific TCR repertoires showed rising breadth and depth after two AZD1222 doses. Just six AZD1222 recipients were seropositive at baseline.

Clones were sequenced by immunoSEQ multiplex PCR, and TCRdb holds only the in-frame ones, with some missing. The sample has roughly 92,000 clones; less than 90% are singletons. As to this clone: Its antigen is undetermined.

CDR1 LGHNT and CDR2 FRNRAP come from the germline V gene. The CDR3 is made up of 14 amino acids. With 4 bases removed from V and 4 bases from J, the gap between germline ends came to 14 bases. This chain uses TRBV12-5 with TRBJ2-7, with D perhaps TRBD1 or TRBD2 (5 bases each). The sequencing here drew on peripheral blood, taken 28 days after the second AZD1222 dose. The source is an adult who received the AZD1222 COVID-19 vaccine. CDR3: CASGSTGTLYEQYF. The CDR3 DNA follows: TGTGCTAGTGGTTCAACCGGGACCTTATACGAGCAGTACTTC.